The present TCR beta chain was sequenced within a study of T cells in Graves' hyperthyroidism and ophthalmopathy. Study-level findings and limits: From stable hyperthyroidism, ophthalmopathy was separated by a 13 V-J model.

There are many counts of this clonotype. The antigen is not known. Newly diagnosed patients aged 18 to 65 had hyperthyroidism of under 2 months' duration. V was shortened by 0 bases and J by 6 bases, with 10 bases between the two germline ends. The germline CDR1 and CDR2 sequences are SGHTA and FQGNSA. The CDR3 loop spans 14 amino acids. RNA transcripts yielded amplified TCR beta CDR3 regions. HTBI primers were employed in a first-round RT-PCR of the TCR CDR3. TCRdb re-analysed the multiplex PCR reads in MiXCR, keeping a single row per CDR3 protein. The profile shows approximately 640,000 distinct CDR3 sequences, around 16% of them singletons.

The sequencing sample was made of blood. This receptor was obtained from a young woman with Graves' hyperthyroidism. The chain uses TRBV7-2 and TRBJ2-3; D is perhaps TRBD2 (5 bases). The CDR3: CASSLASASDTQYF. The CDR3 DNA is TGTGCCAGCAGCTTAGCTAGCGCCTCGGATACGCAGTATTTT.